This T cell receptor (beta chain) was recorded in a study of regulatory T cells in long-lasting Graves disease. Study background: Graves' patients, diagnosed recently, had received antithyroid drugs under 3 months.

Time point of the sample: newly diagnosed GD, antithyroid drugs for less than 3 months. The TCR library was made from RNA that had been extracted from PBMCs in TRIzol. The TCR beta library used iRepertoire HTBI primers with Arm-PCR amplification of CDR3. From the multiplex PCR reads, TCRdb called clonotypes with MiXCR, one entry per CDR3 protein. Of 400,000 to 500,000 distinct CDR3 sequences listed, around 17% are singletons. The CDR3 has 17 amino acids. V lost 6 bases, J lost 2 bases, and 11 bases stayed unmatched. This clonotype was found many times. The same data also went into a second study, on T cells in Graves' hyperthyroidism and ophthalmopathy.

The sequencing used peripheral blood mononuclear cells (PBMCs), collected at new diagnosis, from a patient treated with antithyroid drugs. The chain joins TRBV12-3 or TRBV12-4 to TRBJ2-2; 8 bases are a match to TRBD2. The sequence came from a young woman with Graves disease. The DNA for the CDR3 is TGTGCCAGCAGCCTTAGGGTTAGCGGGGACAACACCGGGGAGCTGTTTTTT. The encoded protein is CASSLRVSGDNTGELFF.